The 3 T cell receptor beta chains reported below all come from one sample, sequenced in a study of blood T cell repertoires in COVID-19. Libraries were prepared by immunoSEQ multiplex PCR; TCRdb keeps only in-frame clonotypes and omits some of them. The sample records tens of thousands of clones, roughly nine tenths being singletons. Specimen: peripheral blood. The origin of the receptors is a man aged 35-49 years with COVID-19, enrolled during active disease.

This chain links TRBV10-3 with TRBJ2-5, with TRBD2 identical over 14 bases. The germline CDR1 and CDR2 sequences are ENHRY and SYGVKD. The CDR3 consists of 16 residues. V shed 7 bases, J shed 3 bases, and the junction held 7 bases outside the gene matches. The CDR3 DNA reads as TGTGCCATCACCGATTCGACTAGCGGGGGGGAAGAGACCCAGTACTTC. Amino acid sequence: CAITDSTSGGEETQYF.

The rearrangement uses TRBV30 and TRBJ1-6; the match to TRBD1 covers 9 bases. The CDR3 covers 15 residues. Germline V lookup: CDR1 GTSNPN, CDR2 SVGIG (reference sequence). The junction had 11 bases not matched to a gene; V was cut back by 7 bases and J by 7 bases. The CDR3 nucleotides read TGTGCCTTGGACGGCGCCGGGACAGGGAATTCACCCCTCCACTTT. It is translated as CALDGAGTGNSPLHF.

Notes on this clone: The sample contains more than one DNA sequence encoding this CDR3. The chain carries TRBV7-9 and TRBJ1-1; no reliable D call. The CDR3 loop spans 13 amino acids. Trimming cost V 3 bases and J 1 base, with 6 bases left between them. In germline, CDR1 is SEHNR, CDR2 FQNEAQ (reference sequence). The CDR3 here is CASSLSGNTEAFF. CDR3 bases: TGTGCCAGCAGCTTGTCGGGGAACACTGAAGCTTTCTTT.